The 2 T cell receptor beta chains below were found in one sample sequenced in a study of T cell repertoires in cytomegalovirus infection. TCRdb re-called the reads with MiXCR, one entry per CDR3 protein. The sample yields 570,000 or so distinct CDR3 sequences, roughly 42% seen once. These TCRs are of unknown antigen specificity. The sequences come from cultured PBMCs, collected from culture after CMV antigen stimulation. These receptors came from a human donor in good health (CMV status not recorded). Some clones in this sample may be carry-over from other donors' samples.

This sequence joins TRBV28 and TRBJ1-1; 9 bases match TRBD1. Losses at the gene ends were 6 bases for V and 4 bases for J; bases not matched to a gene: 6. Germline V gene lookup returns CDR1 MDHEN and CDR2 SYDVKM. The CDR3 covers 14 residues. The CDR3 region is CASREGDRATEAFF. The CDR3, as DNA: TGTGCCAGCAGAGAAGGGGACAGGGCCACTGAAGCTTTCTTT.

The chain is built from TRBV20-1 and TRBJ2-1; TRBD2 aligns across 7 bases. The CDR3 has 13 residues. Germline loops: CDR1 DFQATT, CDR2 SNEGSKA (reference sequence). The junction had 4 bases not matched to a gene; V was cut back by 5 bases and J by 3 bases. CDR3 sequence (DNA): TGCAGTGCTCAAGCGGGAAACTACAATGAGCAGTTCTTC. Its protein is CSAQAGNYNEQFF.